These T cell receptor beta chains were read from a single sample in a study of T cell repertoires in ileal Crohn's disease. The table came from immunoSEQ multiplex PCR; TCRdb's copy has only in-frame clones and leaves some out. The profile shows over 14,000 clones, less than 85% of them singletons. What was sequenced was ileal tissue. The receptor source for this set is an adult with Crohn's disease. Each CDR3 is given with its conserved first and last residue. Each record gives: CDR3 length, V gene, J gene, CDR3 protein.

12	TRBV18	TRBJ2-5	CASSLDQETQYF
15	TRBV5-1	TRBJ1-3	CASSALGPSGNTIYF
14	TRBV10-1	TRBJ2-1	CASSGAGMNNEQFF
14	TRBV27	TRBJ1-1	CASSLQGSNTEAFF
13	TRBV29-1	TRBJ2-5	CSVDGGDWETQYF
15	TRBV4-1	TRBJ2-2	CASSYSALGHGELFF
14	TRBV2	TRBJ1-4	CASSGGISNEKLFF
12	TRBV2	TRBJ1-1	CASRTMDYEAFF
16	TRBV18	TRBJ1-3	CASSPLAGNSGNTIYF
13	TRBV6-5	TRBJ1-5	CASRLDSNQPQHF
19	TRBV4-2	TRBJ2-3	CASSQDFPKGPSGGDTQYF
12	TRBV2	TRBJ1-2	CASSDSDYGYTF
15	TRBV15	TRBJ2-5	CATSRVPAGAETQYF
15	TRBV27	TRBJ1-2	CASKPQGRVDYGYTF
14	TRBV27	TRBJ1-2	CASSLRSNNYGYTF
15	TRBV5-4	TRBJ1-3	CASSSGQGSGNTIYF
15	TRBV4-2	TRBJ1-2	CASSQVEGANYGYTF
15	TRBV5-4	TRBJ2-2	CASSLGGVRNRELFF
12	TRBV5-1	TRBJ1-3	CASSLDGNTIYF
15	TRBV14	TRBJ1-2	CASSPDRGYNYGYTF
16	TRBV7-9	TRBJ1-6	CATEPIAQTGISPLHF
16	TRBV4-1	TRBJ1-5	CASSYQEGGLNQPQHF